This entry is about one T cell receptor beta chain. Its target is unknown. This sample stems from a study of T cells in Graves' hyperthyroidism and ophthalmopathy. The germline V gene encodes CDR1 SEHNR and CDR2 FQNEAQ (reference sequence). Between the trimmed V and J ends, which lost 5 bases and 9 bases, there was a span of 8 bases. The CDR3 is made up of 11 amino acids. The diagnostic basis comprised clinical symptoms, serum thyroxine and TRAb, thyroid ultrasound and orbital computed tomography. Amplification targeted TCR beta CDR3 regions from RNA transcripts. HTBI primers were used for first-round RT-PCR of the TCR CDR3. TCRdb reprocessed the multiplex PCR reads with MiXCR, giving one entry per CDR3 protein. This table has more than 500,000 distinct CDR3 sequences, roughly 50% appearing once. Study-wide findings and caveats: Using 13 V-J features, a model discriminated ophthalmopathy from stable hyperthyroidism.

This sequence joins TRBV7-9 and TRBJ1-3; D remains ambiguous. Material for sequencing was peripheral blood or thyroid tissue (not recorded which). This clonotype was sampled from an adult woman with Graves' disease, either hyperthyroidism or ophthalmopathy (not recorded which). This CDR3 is CASSARSTIYF. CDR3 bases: TGTGCCAGCAGCGCGCGGAGCACCATATATTTT.